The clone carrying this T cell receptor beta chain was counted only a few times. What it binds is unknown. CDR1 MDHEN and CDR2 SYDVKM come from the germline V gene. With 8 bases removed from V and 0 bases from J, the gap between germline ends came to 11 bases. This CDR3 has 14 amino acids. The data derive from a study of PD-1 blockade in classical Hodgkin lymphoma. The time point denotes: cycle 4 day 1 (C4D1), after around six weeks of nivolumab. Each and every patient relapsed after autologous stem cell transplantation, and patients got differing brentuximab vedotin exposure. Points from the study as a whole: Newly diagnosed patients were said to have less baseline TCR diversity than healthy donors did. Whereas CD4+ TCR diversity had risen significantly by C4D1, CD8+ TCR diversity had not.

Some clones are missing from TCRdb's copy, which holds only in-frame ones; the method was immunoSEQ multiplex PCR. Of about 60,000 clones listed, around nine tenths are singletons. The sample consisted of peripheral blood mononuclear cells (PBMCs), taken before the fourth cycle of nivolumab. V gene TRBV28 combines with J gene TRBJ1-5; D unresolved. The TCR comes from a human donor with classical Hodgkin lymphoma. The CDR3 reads CASLRAISNQPQHF. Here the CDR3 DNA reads TGTGCCAGCCTAAGGGCGATTAGCAATCAGCCCCAGCATTTT.